The 22 T cell receptor beta chains presented below share a single source sample, sequenced in a study of T cells in pancreatic ductal adenocarcinoma. Produced via immunoSEQ multiplex PCR; TCRdb's table is partial and in-frame only. The sample contains about 100,000 clones, about 95% of which appear only once. The selected patients with pancreatic ductal adenocarcinoma had surgery but no neoadjuvant therapy. Sequenced: PBMCs. The source is a human donor with pancreatic ductal adenocarcinoma.

The chain joins TRBV9 to TRBJ2-7, with D uncertain. Germline V lookup: CDR1 SGDLS, CDR2 YYNGEE. CDR3 size: 14 residues. V was shortened by 0 bases and J by 5 bases, with 12 bases between the two germline ends. CDR3 coding DNA: TGTGCCAGCAGCGTAGGTGGCTCGCTCGACGAGCAGTACTTC. Protein sequence: CASSVGGSLDEQYF.

The chain joins TRBV18 to TRBJ2-7, with TRBD1 identical over 10 bases. V gave up 3 bases and J gave up 1 base; unmatched junction bases: 3. The CDR3 extends over 15 amino acids. Germline V lookup: CDR1 KGHSH, CDR2 LQKENI. CDR3 coding DNA: TGTGCCAGCTCACCGGCGGGACAGGGGTCCTACGAGCAGTACTTC. Amino acids: CASSPAGQGSYEQYF.

The chain couples TRBV2 to TRBJ2-2, with TRBD2 as a possible D gene (6 bases). The germline CDR1 and CDR2 sequences are SNHLY and FYNNEI. The CDR3 has 14 residues. Between the trimmed V and J ends, which lost 9 bases and 7 bases, there was a span of 18 bases. The CDR3 region is CASLRRESSGELFF. DNA for the CDR3: TGTGCCAGTCTTCGGCGGGAAAGTAGCGGGGAGCTGTTTTTT.

The chain carries TRBV4-1 and TRBJ2-3; the D gene is possibly TRBD1 (6 bases). Germline CDR1 and CDR2: MGHRA and YSYEKL. The CDR3 is made up of 16 amino acids. Trimming left V 0 bases short and J 2 bases short, with 12 bases between. The CDR3 region is CASSQDDRTNTDTQYF. CDR3 nucleotides: TGCGCCAGCAGCCAAGATGACAGGACAAACACAGATACGCAGTATTTT.

The count of this clone is one. V is TRBV4-1 and J is TRBJ2-5; D may be TRBD2 (5 bases). The length of the CDR3 is 15 residues. V lost 3 bases and J 5 bases, leaving 16 bases between the germline ends. Per the germline V gene, CDR1 is MGHRA and CDR2 is YSYEKL. This CDR3 is CASSHRLVGVETQYF. CDR3 nucleotides: TGCGCCAGCAGCCATCGCTTAGTCGGGGTTGAGACCCAGTACTTC.

This clone has a single count. This chain links TRBV4-2 with TRBJ2-7, with a possible D match to TRBD1 (6 bases). The CDR3 sequence is 14 residues long. Germline CDR1 and CDR2: LGHNA and YNFKEQ. V lost 4 bases and J 4 bases, leaving 14 bases between the germline ends. The CDR3 sequence: CASSPGTTPYEQYF. The CDR3 nucleotides are TGTGCCAGCAGCCCCGGGACAACTCCTTACGAGCAGTACTTC.

This chain links TRBV5-4 with TRBJ2-2; tentative D call: TRBD2 (5 bases). V was shortened by 1 base and J by 0 bases, with 7 bases between the two germline ends. CDR1 is SGHNT and CDR2 is YYREEE in the germline V gene (reference sequence). The CDR3 covers 15 residues. For the CDR3, the DNA is TGTGCCAGCAGCTTGACCGGGGCGAACACCGGGGAGCTGTTTTTT. Protein sequence: CASSLTGANTGELFF.

The rearrangement links TRBV9 to TRBJ2-1; 9 bases are a match to TRBD2. This CDR3 region has 16 residues. Looked up from germline, CDR1 is SGDLS and CDR2 is YYNGEE. V dropped 0 bases and J dropped 2; count of bases not matched to a gene: 3. The CDR3 DNA sequence: TGTGCCAGCAGCGTAGCTGCGGGAGGGACCTACAATGAGCAGTTCTTC. This gives the protein CASSVAAGGTYNEQFF.

In this sample, this clone turned up once. The genes are TRBV7-2 and TRBJ2-1, with D maybe TRBD2 (6 bases). The CDR3 totals 11 residues. Germline CDR1 reads SGHTA; CDR2 reads FQGNSA. Trimming took 8 bases from V and 8 from J, leaving 10 bases between them. The CDR3 DNA follows: TGTGCCAGCGGGACTCCATATGAGCAGTTCTTC. Protein product: CASGTPYEQFF.

V and J are TRBV28 and TRBJ2-3, with D tentatively TRBD2 (5 bases). The germline gives CDR1 MDHEN, CDR2 SYDVKM. V lost 2 bases, J lost 5 bases, and 17 bases lay in between. The CDR3 is 16 amino acids. CDR3 in amino acids: CASSLLGILRGDTQYF. The CDR3 DNA follows: TGTGCCAGCAGTTTACTTGGTATACTACGGGGAGATACGCAGTATTTT.

This chain links TRBV13 with TRBJ2-3; 12 nucleotides line up with TRBD2. The CDR3 extends over 16 amino acids. After removal of 5 bases from V and 5 bases from J, the junction contained 8 bases not matched to a gene. Looked up from germline, CDR1 is PRHDT and CDR2 is FYEKMQ (reference sequence). CDR3 protein: CASSPRLAGAEDTQYF. In DNA form, the CDR3 reads TGTGCCAGCAGCCCGCGACTAGCGGGAGCGGAAGATACGCAGTATTTT.

The CDR3 protein is CASSIRQGGTEAFF. As DNA, the CDR3 is TGCGCCAGCAGCATAAGACAGGGGGGCACTGAAGCTTTCTTT. The gene calls are TRBV5-1 and TRBJ1-1, with TRBD1 matching 9 bases. Looked up from germline, CDR1 is SGHRS and CDR2 is YFSETQ. Losses at the gene ends were 4 bases for V and 4 bases for J; bases not matched to a gene: 5. The CDR3 has 14 residues.

The J gene is TRBJ1-2, the V gene TRBV27; TRBD1 matches 10 bases. This CDR3 region has 15 residues. V lost 6 bases, J lost 2 bases, and 6 bases stayed unmatched. CDR1 is MNHEY, CDR2 SMNVEV, per germline (reference sequence). The CDR3 bases are TGTGCCAGCAGGGTGACAGGGGGCTTCAACTATGGCTACACCTTC. It translates to CASRVTGGFNYGYTF.

The chain uses TRBV27 and TRBJ2-6; D is ambiguous. Germline CDR1 and CDR2: MNHEY and SMNVEV (reference sequence). The germline V and J ends were trimmed by 5 bases and 0 bases, with 8 bases remaining between them. The CDR3 covers 15 residues. CDR3: CASSPLYSGANVLTF. The CDR3 DNA sequence: TGTGCCAGCAGTCCTCTATACTCTGGGGCCAACGTCCTGACTTTC.

This chain links TRBV4-2 with TRBJ2-6; the match to TRBD1 covers 7 bases. The germline V gene encodes CDR1 LGHNA and CDR2 YNFKEQ. Trimming cost V 3 bases and J 3 bases; bases outside gene matches: 2. There are 15 residues in the CDR3. The CDR3, as DNA: TGTGCCAGCAGCCACGACAGGGATGGGGCCAACGTCCTGACTTTC. The encoded protein is CASSHDRDGANVLTF.

V gene TRBV2 combines with J gene TRBJ1-4; 7 nucleotides align to TRBD1. Trimming cost V 5 bases and J 5 bases; bases outside gene matches: 5. The germline V gene encodes CDR1 SNHLY and CDR2 FYNNEI. This CDR3 has 14 residues. The CDR3 loop reads CASSWTGGNEKLFF. CDR3 bases: TGTGCCAGCAGTTGGACAGGCGGGAATGAAAAACTGTTTTTT.

V usage is TRBV5-6 and J usage is TRBJ2-7; D may be TRBD1 (5 bases). The CDR3 is 14 amino acids. V shed 4 bases and J shed 1 base, with 12 bases lying between them. Per germline, CDR1 SGHDT and CDR2 YYEEEE. Here the CDR3 reads CASSPQDPSYEQYF. The DNA for the CDR3 is TGTGCCAGCAGCCCACAGGACCCTTCCTACGAGCAGTACTTC.

This chain links TRBV30 with TRBJ1-4, with 9 nucleotides matching TRBD1. Unmatched junction bases numbered 4, after V lost 3 bases and J lost 5 bases. The CDR3 extends over 14 amino acids. From germline, CDR1 is GTSNPN and CDR2 SVGIG (reference sequence). CDR3 bases: TGTGCCTGGAGCAGGGGGACAGGGAATGAAAAACTGTTTTTT. Translated, it gives CAWSRGTGNEKLFF. Looking up the rest from reference TRBV30 and TRBJ1-4 gives the full variable domain: SQTIHQWPATLVQPVGSPLSLECTVEGTSNPNLYWYRQAAGRGLQLLFYSVGIGQISSEVPQNLSASRPQDRQFILSSKKLLLSDSGFYLCAWSRGTGNEKLFFGSGTQLSVL.

The V call is TRBV5-6, the J call TRBJ2-1, with 9 bases fitting TRBD1. CDR1 and CDR2 from the germline V gene are SGHDT and YYEEEE. The CDR3 has 15 residues. V was pared by 5 bases and J by 9 bases, with 12 bases of the junction left unmatched. In DNA form, the CDR3 reads TGTGCCAGCAGAGAAAGGGGACAGGGTCGGCGTGAGCAGTTCTTC. This sequence encodes CASRERGQGRREQFF.

The chain links TRBV2 to TRBJ2-7, with no clear D. The CDR3 spans 12 residues. The V end was cut by 3 bases, the J end by 2 bases, with 5 bases between. Looked up from germline, CDR1 is SNHLY and CDR2 is FYNNEI. The CDR3 region is CASSEFTYEQYF. In DNA form, the CDR3 reads TGTGCCAGCAGTGAGTTCACCTACGAGCAGTACTTC.

The V gene is TRBV18, the J gene TRBJ2-1; TRBD2 aligns across 11 bases. The CDR3 loop spans 16 amino acids. The ends lost 1 base at V and 10 bases at J; junction bases unmatched: 9. CDR1 is KGHSH, CDR2 LQKENI, per germline. The CDR3 DNA is TGTGCCAGCTCACCACGAAGTAGCGGGAGGGGCCGGGAGCAGTTCTTC. It translates to CASSPRSSGRGREQFF.

The rearrangement links TRBV7-9 to TRBJ1-5; 7 bases line up with TRBD1. Germline V gives CDR1 SEHNR, CDR2 FQNEAQ (reference sequence). This CDR3 comprises 13 residues. Germline trimming cut 5 bases from V and 4 bases from J; bases unmatched to any gene: 2. The DNA for the CDR3 is TGTGCCAGCAGCGGGGGACAGAATCAGCCCCAGCATTTT. Translated: CASSGGQNQPQHF.